The source of this TCR beta chain is a study of CD8 T cells in Susac syndrome. This clonotype came up once. Sequencing targeted TCR beta in blood CD8+ and CD4+ T cells. TEMRA cells were FACS-enriched and CD8+ and CD4+ T cells negatively isolated. A quantity of about 0.5 to 1 ug RNA underwent reverse transcription using random hexamers. Amplification of TCR beta CDR3 spanned 54 Vbeta and 13 Jbeta via immunoSEQ multiplex PCR. TCRdb processed the immunoSEQ multiplex PCR reads anew with MiXCR; each CDR3 protein has one entry. The table records about 120,000 distinct CDR3 sequences, roughly 94% of them present only once. Trimming cost V 5 bases and J 2 bases, with 15 bases left between them. CDR3 length: 15 residues.

The specimen sequenced was CD4+ T cells from PBMCs. The TCR was taken from a human donor with multiple sclerosis. The V gene is TRBV12-3 or TRBV12-4, the J gene TRBJ1-1; D is perhaps TRBD1 (5 bases). The CDR3 sequence: CASSPRGSPNTEAFF. The CDR3 bases are TGTGCCAGCAGTCCCCGGGGGAGTCCCAACACTGAAGCTTTCTTT.